The rows below give T cell receptor beta chains drawn from one sample of a study of shared clonotypes between healthy human individuals. This table comes from immunoSEQ multiplex PCR, and its TCRdb copy is limited to in-frame clones, with some not included. The data show roughly 1,100,000 clones, around 74% seen once. Specimen: memory CD4+ T cells sorted from blood. The receptors originated from a man younger than 35 in good health. Each CDR3 is given with its conserved first and last residue. Fields, in order: D gene, J gene, V gene, clone size, CDR3 protein, CDR3 DNA. A D gene is named only where the DNA matches it firmly. A clone size is listed for some rows: how often the clone was seen (once, few, many), or a class if it is expanded.

TRBD1 TRBJ2-7 TRBV2 once CASSENSGQSEEQYF TGTGCCAGCAGTGAAAACTCGGGACAGTCAGAGGAGCAGTACTTC
. TRBJ2-7 TRBV30 few CAWSVKGLGQYF TGTGCCTGGAGTGTTAAGGGCCTCGGGCAGTACTTC
. TRBJ2-2 TRBV27 many CASSLNRNTGELFF TGTGCCAGCAGTTTAAACAGGAACACCGGGGAGCTGTTTTTT
TRBD1 TRBJ2-7 TRBV2 . CASNSGQSAYEQYF TGTGCCAGCAACTCGGGACAGTCAGCCTACGAGCAGTACTTC
TRBD2 TRBJ2-3 TRBV18 . CASSSARGGQGDTQYF TGTGCCAGCTCATCAGCTCGGGGGGGCCAGGGCGATACGCAGTATTTT
. TRBJ1-6 TRBV28 few CASSFGDRKNSPLHF TGTGCCAGCAGTTTTGGAGACAGGAAAAATTCACCCCTCCACTTT
TRBD2 TRBJ2-3 TRBV7-3 . CASSATSGRDTQYF TGTGCCAGCAGCGCGACTAGCGGGAGAGATACGCAGTATTTT
. TRBJ1-2 TRBV6-5 . CASSYLTGRGYGYTF TGTGCCAGCAGTTACCTCACAGGCCGAGGCTATGGCTACACCTTC
TRBD2 TRBJ2-5 TRBV5-6 . CASSLAGVETQYF TGTGCCAGCAGCTTAGCGGGGGTAGAGACCCAGTACTTC
. TRBJ2-7 TRBV6-4 . CASSDWSLESEQYF TGTGCCAGCAGTGACTGGTCCCTGGAATCCGAGCAGTACTTC
. TRBJ1-1 TRBV5-1 . CASSLDGKNTEAFF TGCGCCAGCAGCTTGGACGGCAAGAACACTGAAGCTTTCTTT
. TRBJ2-7 TRBV18 . CASSPPAVQSEQYF TGTGCCAGCTCCCCTCCAGCCGTTCAATCGGAGCAGTACTTC
TRBD2 TRBJ2-3 TRBV5-1 . CASSPVLAGAVDTQYF TGCGCCAGCAGCCCAGTACTAGCGGGAGCCGTAGATACGCAGTATTTT
. TRBJ1-4 TRBV6-1 . CASNALATPGEKLFF TGTGCCAGCAACGCCCTGGCTACCCCCGGTGAAAAACTGTTTTTT
. TRBJ2-3 TRBV2 . CASSVVGTDTQYF TGTGCCAGCAGTGTCGTCGGAACAGATACGCAGTATTTT
. TRBJ2-1 TRBV7-9 once CASSLGGIRGFF TGTGCCAGCAGCTTAGGCGGTATCCGTGGATTCTTC
TRBD2 TRBJ2-2 TRBV11-2 few CASSSGRLAAGELFF TGTGCCAGCAGCTCCGGTCGACTAGCGGCCGGGGAGCTGTTTTTT
. TRBJ1-6 TRBV2 . CASSELGGGSPLHF TGTGCCAGCAGTGAACTGGGAGGGGGTTCACCCCTCCACTTT
. TRBJ1-5 TRBV4-1 . CASSQGQSYSNQPQHF TGCGCCAGCAGCCAAGGACAGAGTTATAGCAATCAGCCCCAGCATTTT
. TRBJ2-7 TRBV28 . CASRDLYEQYF TGTGCCAGCAGGGACCTTTACGAGCAGTACTTC
. TRBJ1-5 TRBV4-2 once CASSQDRQTNQPQHF TGTGCCAGCAGCCAAGATCGACAGACAAATCAGCCCCAGCATTTT
TRBD2 TRBJ2-1 TRBV9 . CASSVGTSGRLKGEQFF TGTGCCAGCAGCGTAGGGACTAGCGGGAGATTGAAGGGTGAGCAGTTCTTC
. TRBJ2-7 TRBV4-3 . CASSQDPGPYEQYF TGCGCCAGCAGCCAAGATCCGGGCCCCTACGAGCAGTACTTC
TRBD1 TRBJ1-1 TRBV6-1 . CASGGQGGTEAFF TGTGCCAGCGGTGGACAGGGAGGCACTGAAGCTTTCTTT
. TRBJ2-7 TRBV20-1 few CSADTKDEQYF TGCAGTGCCGACACCAAGGACGAGCAGTACTTC
TRBD1 TRBJ2-1 TRBV9 once CASSLGGKGNEQFF TGTGCCAGCAGCTTAGGGGGCAAAGGAAATGAGCAGTTCTTC
. TRBJ2-3 TRBV2 . CASSAAIWTDTQYF TGTGCCAGCTCCGCGGCGATTTGGACAGATACGCAGTATTTT
TRBD1 TRBJ1-5 TRBV18 few CASSQTGSDQPQHF TGTGCCAGCTCACAGACAGGGTCCGATCAGCCCCAGCATTTT
TRBD1 TRBJ1-5 TRBV7-2 . CASSLAVDRVGQPQHF TGTGCCAGCAGCTTAGCTGTTGACAGGGTAGGACAGCCCCAGCATTTT
TRBD1 TRBJ1-2 TRBV6-1 once CASSVLGQGAKYGYTF TGTGCCAGCAGTGTATTGGGACAGGGGGCGAAATATGGCTACACCTTC
. TRBJ2-7 TRBV5-1 . CASSSAGQIYEQYF TGCGCCAGCAGCTCCGCCGGACAGATCTACGAGCAGTACTTC
. TRBJ1-3 TRBV19 . CASTSGGAGNTIYF TGTGCCAGTACAAGCGGGGGAGCTGGAAACACCATATATTTT
. TRBJ1-6 TRBV10-2 few CASSEAGESRKSLHF TGCGCCAGCAGTGAGGCGGGGGAATCCCGTAAGTCCCTCCACTTT
. TRBJ2-3 TRBV5-5 . CASSLWGEDTQYF TGTGCCAGCAGCTTGTGGGGAGAGGATACGCAGTATTTT
TRBD1 TRBJ2-5 TRBV5-1 . CASRRKTGGEETQYF TGCGCCAGCAGGAGGAAGACAGGGGGCGAGGAGACCCAGTACTTC
. TRBJ2-3 TRBV11-2 . CASMRRGASTDTQYF TGTGCCAGCATGCGGCGAGGGGCCTCCACAGATACGCAGTATTTT
. TRBJ1-4 TRBV29-1 once CSVRSGGTNEKLFF TGCAGCGTCCGAAGCGGGGGGACTAATGAAAAACTGTTTTTT
. TRBJ2-7 TRBV11-2 . CASSLFGGHEQYF TGTGCCAGCAGCTTATTCGGGGGCCACGAGCAGTACTTC
TRBD1 TRBJ1-5 TRBV19 . CASLTQGGSNQPQHF TGTGCCAGCCTAACTCAGGGGGGAAGCAATCAGCCCCAGCATTTT
. TRBJ2-4 TRBV12-5 . CASGLLLGIAKNIQYF TGTGCTAGTGGTTTGCTCCTTGGGATAGCCAAAAACATTCAGTACTTC
TRBD1 TRBJ2-1 TRBV29-1 . CSVVMDRGYNEQFF TGCAGCGTTGTCATGGACAGGGGTTACAATGAGCAGTTCTTC
. TRBJ1-5 TRBV2 . CASSAQGTKNQPQHF TGTGCCAGCAGCGCCCAGGGGACCAAGAATCAGCCCCAGCATTTT
TRBD1 TRBJ1-1 TRBV9 . CASSDPGQGWGNTEAFF TGTGCCTCTTCTGATCCGGGACAGGGGTGGGGGAACACTGAAGCTTTCTTT
TRBD2 TRBJ2-3 TRBV11-3 . CASSPVLAGVDTQYF TGTGCCAGCAGCCCGGTACTAGCGGGAGTGGATACGCAGTATTTT
. TRBJ2-3 TRBV5-1 . CASSLDGPSTGDTQYF TGCGCCAGCAGCTTGGACGGGCCGTCCACCGGGGATACGCAGTATTTT
. TRBJ1-1 TRBV5-3 few CARSRPGTLMNTEAFF TGTGCCAGAAGCCGTCCCGGGACACTCATGAACACTGAAGCTTTCTTT
. TRBJ2-6 TRBV5-4 . CASSLGDIPSGANVLTF TGTGCCAGCAGCTTGGGAGACATTCCCTCTGGGGCCAACGTCCTGACTTTC
. TRBJ2-5 TRBV7-9 . CASSQEAGPQETQYF TGTGCCAGCAGCCAAGAAGCGGGCCCGCAAGAGACCCAGTACTTC
. TRBJ1-1 TRBV5-4 . CASSQTAMNTEAFF TGTGCCAGCAGCCAGACAGCCATGAACACTGAAGCTTTCTTT
. TRBJ1-1 TRBV6-5 . CASGGLNTEAFF TGTGCCAGCGGGGGTTTGAACACTGAAGCTTTCTTT
. TRBJ1-2 TRBV27 . CASSLKSGSNYGYTF TGTGCCAGCAGTCTTAAGTCAGGGTCTAACTATGGCTACACCTTC
. TRBJ2-5 TRBV5-4 . CASSLEGVEETQYF TGTGCCAGCAGCTTAGAGGGGGTTGAAGAGACCCAGTACTTC